Below are 5 T cell receptor beta chains sequenced from a single sample in a study of blood T cell repertoires in COVID-19. Data came from immunoSEQ multiplex PCR; TCRdb stores just in-frame clones and leaves some out. The profile covers about 160,000 clones, with 90% to 95% appearing a single time and under 5% taken by the ten largest. The specimen sequenced was peripheral blood. The origin of the receptors is a woman aged 45-59 years with acute or convalescent COVID-19.

The CDR3 coding sequence is TGTGCCACCAGCAGAGGGAGACAGGTAAACAATGAGCAGTTCTTC. This translates into CATSRGRQVNNEQFF. This sequence joins TRBV15 and TRBJ2-1; perhaps TRBD1 as D (6 bases). V lost 1 base and J 5 bases, leaving 12 bases between the germline ends. Germline CDR1 is LNHNV and CDR2 is YYDKDF (reference sequence). The CDR3 is made up of 15 amino acids.

The chain's CDR3 is CASGLDSGTQYF. DNA of the CDR3: TGTGCTAGTGGTTTGGACTCGGGGACCCAGTACTTC. The V and J genes are TRBV12-5 and TRBJ2-5; no reliable D call. The CDR3 has 12 amino acids. V lost 1 base and J lost 7, with 7 bases in between. The germline gives CDR1 LGHNT, CDR2 FRNRAP.

Regarding this clone: Distinct nucleotide sequences in the sample also encode this CDR3. The genes are TRBV12-3 or TRBV12-4 and TRBJ1-1; possibly TRBD1 for D (6 bases). The CDR3 is 13 residues long. Trimming pared 3 bases from V and 4 bases from J, leaving 9 bases between. The CDR3 DNA follows: TGTGCCAGCAGTTTCGGGGGGCTCACTGAAGCTTTCTTT. Translated, it gives CASSFGGLTEAFF.

The rearrangement joins TRBV6-5 to TRBJ1-2; 9 bases fit TRBD1. This CDR3 region has 12 residues. After removal of 6 bases from V and 8 bases from J, the junction contained 4 bases not matched to a gene. Germline CDR1 reads MNHEY; CDR2 reads SVGAGI. This CDR3 is CASRQTGGGYTF. CDR3 DNA sequence: TGTGCCAGCAGACAGACAGGGGGAGGCTACACCTTC.

The chain combines TRBV27 with TRBJ2-3; D unresolved. The CDR3 is 12 amino acids. V shed 6 bases and J shed 7 bases, with 11 bases lying between them. From germline, CDR1 is MNHEY and CDR2 SMNVEV (reference sequence). The CDR3 here is CASSHTQYTQYF. For the CDR3, the DNA is TGTGCCAGCAGCCATACACAATATACGCAGTATTTT.